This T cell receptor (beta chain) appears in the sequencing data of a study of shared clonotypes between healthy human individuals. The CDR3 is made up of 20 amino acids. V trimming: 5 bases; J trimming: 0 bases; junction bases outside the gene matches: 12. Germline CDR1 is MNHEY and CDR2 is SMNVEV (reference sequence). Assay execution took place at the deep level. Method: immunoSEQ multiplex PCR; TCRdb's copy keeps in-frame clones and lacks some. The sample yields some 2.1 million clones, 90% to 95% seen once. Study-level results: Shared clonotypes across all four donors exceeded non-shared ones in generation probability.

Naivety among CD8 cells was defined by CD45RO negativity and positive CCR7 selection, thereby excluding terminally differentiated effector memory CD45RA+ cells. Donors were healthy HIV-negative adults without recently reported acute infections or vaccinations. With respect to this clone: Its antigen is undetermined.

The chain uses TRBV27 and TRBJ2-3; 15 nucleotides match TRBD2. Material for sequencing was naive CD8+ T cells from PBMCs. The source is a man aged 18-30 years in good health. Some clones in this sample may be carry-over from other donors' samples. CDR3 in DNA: TGTGCCAGCAGTCACCAAGGACTAGCGGGAGGGCCCGGAAGCACAGATACGCAGTATTTT. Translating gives CASSHQGLAGGPGSTDTQYF.